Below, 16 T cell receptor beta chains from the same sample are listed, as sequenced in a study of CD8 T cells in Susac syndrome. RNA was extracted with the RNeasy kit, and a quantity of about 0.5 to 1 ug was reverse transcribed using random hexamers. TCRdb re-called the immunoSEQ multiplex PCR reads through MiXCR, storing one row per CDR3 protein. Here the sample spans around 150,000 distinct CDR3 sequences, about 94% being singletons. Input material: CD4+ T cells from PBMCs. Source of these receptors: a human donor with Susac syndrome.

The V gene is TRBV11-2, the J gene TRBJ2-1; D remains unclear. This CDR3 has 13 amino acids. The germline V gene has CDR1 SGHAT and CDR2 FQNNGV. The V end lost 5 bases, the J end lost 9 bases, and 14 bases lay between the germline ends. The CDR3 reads CASSLSRSGEQFF. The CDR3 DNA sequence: TGTGCCAGCAGCCTCTCTAGGTCCGGTGAGCAGTTCTTC. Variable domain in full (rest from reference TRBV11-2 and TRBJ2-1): EAGVAQSPRYKIIEKRQSVAFWCNPISGHATLYWYQQILGQGPKLLIQFQNNGVVDDSQLPKDRFSAERLKGVDSTLKIQPAKLEDSAVYLCASSLSRSGEQFFGPGTRLTVL.

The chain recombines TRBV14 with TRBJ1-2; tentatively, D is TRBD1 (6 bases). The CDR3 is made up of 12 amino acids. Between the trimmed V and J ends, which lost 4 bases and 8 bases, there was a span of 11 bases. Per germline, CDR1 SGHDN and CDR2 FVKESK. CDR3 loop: CASSPGVRGYTF. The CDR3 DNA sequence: TGTGCCAGCAGCCCAGGGGTTCGGGGCTACACCTTC.

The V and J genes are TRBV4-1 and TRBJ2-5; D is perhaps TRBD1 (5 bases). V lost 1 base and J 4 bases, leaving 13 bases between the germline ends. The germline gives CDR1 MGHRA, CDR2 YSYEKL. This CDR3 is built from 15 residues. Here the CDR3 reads CASSQAFGTGETQYF. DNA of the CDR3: TGCGCCAGCAGCCAAGCCTTCGGAACAGGAGAGACCCAGTACTTC.

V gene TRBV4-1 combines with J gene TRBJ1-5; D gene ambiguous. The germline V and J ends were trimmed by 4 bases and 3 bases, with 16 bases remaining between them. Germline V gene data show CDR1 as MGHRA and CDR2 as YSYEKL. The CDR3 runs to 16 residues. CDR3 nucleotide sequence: TGCGCCAGCAGCCCGGTTGGACGGAGAACCAATCAGCCCCAGCATTTT. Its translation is CASSPVGRRTNQPQHF.

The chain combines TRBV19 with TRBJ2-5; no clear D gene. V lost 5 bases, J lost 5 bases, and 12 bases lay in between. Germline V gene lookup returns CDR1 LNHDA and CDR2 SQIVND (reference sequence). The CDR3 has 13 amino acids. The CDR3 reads CASSPLEWETQYF. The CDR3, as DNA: TGTGCCAGTAGTCCACTGGAGTGGGAGACCCAGTACTTC. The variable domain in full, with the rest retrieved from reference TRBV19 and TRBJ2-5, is DGGITQSPKYLFRKEGQNVTLSCEQNLNHDAMYWYRQDPGQGLRLIYYSQIVNDFQKGDIAEGYSVSREKKESFPLTVTSAQKNPTAFYLCASSPLEWETQYFGPGTRLLVL.

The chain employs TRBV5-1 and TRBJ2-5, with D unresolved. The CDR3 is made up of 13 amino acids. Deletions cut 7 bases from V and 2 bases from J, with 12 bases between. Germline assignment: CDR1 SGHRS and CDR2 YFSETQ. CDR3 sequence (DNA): TGCGCCAGCCATAAGACTTTACAAGAGACCCAGTACTTC. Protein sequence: CASHKTLQETQYF. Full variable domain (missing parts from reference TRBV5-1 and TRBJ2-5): KAGVTQTPRYLIKTRGQQVTLSCSPISGHRSVSWYQQTPGQGLQFLFEYFSETQRNKGNFPGRFSGRQFSNSRSEMNVSTLELGDSALYLCASHKTLQETQYFGPGTRLLVL.

The CDR3 reads CASTLDSRSTDTQYF. For the CDR3, the DNA is TGTGCCAGCACCTTGGACAGTAGGAGCACAGATACGCAGTATTTT. The V call is TRBV12-3 or TRBV12-4, the J call TRBJ2-3; a weak D match, TRBD1 (6 bases). This CDR3 is built from 15 residues. V gave up 7 bases and J gave up 0 bases, with 14 bases separating them.

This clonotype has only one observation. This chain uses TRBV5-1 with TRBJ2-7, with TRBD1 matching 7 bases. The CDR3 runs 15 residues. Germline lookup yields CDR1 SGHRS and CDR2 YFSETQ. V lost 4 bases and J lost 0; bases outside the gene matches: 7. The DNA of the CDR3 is TGCGCCAGCAGCCCCGGGACAGCACACTCCTACGAGCAGTACTTC. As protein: CASSPGTAHSYEQYF. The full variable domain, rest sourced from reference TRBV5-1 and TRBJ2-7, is KAGVTQTPRYLIKTRGQQVTLSCSPISGHRSVSWYQQTPGQGLQFLFEYFSETQRNKGNFPGRFSGRQFSNSRSEMNVSTLELGDSALYLCASSPGTAHSYEQYFGPGTRLTVT.

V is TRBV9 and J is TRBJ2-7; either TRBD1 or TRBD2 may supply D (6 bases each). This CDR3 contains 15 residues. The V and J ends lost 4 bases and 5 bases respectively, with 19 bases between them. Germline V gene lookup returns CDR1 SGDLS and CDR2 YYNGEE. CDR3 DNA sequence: TGTGCCAGCAGCCGAAGGGGGGTTGGCGTCCACGAGCAGTACTTC. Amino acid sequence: CASSRRGVGVHEQYF.

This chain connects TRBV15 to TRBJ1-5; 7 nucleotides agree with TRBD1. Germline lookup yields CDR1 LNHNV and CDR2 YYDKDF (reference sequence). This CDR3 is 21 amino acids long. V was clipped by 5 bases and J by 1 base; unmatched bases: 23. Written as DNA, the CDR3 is TGTGCCACCAGCCTCTACATAAGGGGGCAAATTGGAGAGAAGAGCAATCAGCCCCAGCATTTT. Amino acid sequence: CATSLYIRGQIGEKSNQPQHF.

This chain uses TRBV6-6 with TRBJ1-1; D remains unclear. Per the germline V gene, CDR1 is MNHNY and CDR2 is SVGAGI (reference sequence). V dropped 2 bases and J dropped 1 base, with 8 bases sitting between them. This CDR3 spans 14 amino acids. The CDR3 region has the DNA TGTGCCAGCAGTTACGGTGAGGGGAACACTGAAGCTTTCTTT. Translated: CASSYGEGNTEAFF.

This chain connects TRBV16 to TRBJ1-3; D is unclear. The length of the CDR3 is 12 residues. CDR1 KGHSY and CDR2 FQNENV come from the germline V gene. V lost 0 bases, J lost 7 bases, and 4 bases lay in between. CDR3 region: CASSQSENTIYF. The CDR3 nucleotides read TGTGCCAGCAGCCAATCGGAGAACACCATATATTTT.

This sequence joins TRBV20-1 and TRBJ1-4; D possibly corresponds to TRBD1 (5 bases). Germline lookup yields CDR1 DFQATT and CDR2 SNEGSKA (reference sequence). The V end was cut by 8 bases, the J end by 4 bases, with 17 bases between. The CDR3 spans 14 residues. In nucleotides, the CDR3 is TGCAGTACTCCCCGTGGGGGAAATAATGAAAAACTGTTTTTT. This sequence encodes CSTPRGGNNEKLFF.

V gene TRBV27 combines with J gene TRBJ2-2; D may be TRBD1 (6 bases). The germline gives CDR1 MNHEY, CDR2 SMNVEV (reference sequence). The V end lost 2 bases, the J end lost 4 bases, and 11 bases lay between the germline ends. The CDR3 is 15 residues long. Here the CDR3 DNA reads TGTGCCAGCAGTTTAAGACAGGCGTCCACCGGGGAGCTGTTTTTT. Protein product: CASSLRQASTGELFF.

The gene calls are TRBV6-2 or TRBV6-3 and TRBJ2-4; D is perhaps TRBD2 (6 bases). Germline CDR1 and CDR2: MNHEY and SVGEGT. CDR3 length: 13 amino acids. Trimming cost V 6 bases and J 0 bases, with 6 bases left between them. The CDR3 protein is CASRGLAKNIQYF. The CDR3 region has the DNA TGTGCCAGCAGGGGACTAGCCAAAAACATTCAGTACTTC.

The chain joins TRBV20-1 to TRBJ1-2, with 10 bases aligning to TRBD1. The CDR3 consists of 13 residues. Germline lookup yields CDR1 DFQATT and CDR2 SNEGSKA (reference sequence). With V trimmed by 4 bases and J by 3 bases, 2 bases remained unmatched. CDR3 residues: CSAIGTGDYGYTF. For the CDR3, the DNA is TGCAGTGCTATCGGGACAGGGGACTATGGCTACACCTTC.